The entry below gives a single T cell receptor beta chain sequence along with its context. The junction shows a germline mismatch at one end, possibly a read error. Per germline, CDR1 MNHEY and CDR2 SVGAGI. The CDR3 spans 13 residues. All patients reached thyroid surgery having received no treatment beforehand. These data belong to a study of metastatic and nonmetastatic thyroid tumors. The overall study: Malignant and benign thyroid patients had repertoires compared in peripheral blood and tumor or nodule tissue.

TCRdb re-called the PCR reads with MiXCR. The repertoire holds approximately 15,000 clones, with around 12% as singletons. Input material: tumor tissue. The chain joins TRBV6-5 to TRBJ2-1, with a possible D match to TRBD1 (5 bases). The TCR sequence derives from a female donor with papillary thyroid cancer or a benign thyroid nodule (not recorded which). Some clones in this sample may be carry-over from other donors' samples. The CDR3 loop is CASSDSDNNEQFF. The CDR3 DNA follows: TGTGCCAGCAGTGACTCGGACAACAATGAGCAGTTCTTC.